This entry features one TCR beta chain sequence. Many counts were recorded for this clonotype. Its antigen remains unidentified. No much larger clone exists at a distance of one base, and base qualities are not known. Explained via the paper, the time point label denotes: healthy volunteer bleed at 6 weeks. Total RNA was extracted from unfractionated whole blood that had been collected in Tempus Blood RNA tubes. A handful of healthy volunteers were used as TCR sequencing controls and were bled at day 0, 2 weeks and 6 weeks. The sample originates from a study of human T cells and chemical hapten exposure (dated by TCRdb to the early 2020s). Turning to the overall study: Libraries were combined into a pool for sequencing, and differences in TCR yield between samples came mainly from small differences in library volumes within the pool. This study followed changes in the peripheral blood TCR repertoire in vivo during primary and secondary sensitization of alopecia patients to the hapten diphenylcyclopropenone (DPC). From each blood RNA sample, both TCR alpha and TCR beta chains were sequenced.

What the authors observed across the whole study: After repeated subsampling, the strength of the expansion versus patch-test correlation and the threshold at which it became significant changed. DPC sensitization did not change the number of TCRs with a frequency above 1 in 1000, and there was no evidence of changes in global repertoire structure.

Receptor amplification or capture employed RACE. Sequenced on a NextSeq 500. During library preparation, unique molecular identifiers were attached to individual cDNA molecules so that TCRs could be counted quantitatively and reproducibly. The original methods were these. The median number of TCRs per sample was over 85,000, ranging from 23,224 to 690,600. The Decombinator software suite was used to annotate V, J and CDR3 in the TCR reads. Every sample was subsampled to the same number of TCRs (28,000) for the PS versus PT1 abundance plots. Expanded TCRs were defined as absent before sensitization and observed at least eight times at the 2-week time point. Clones were called with MiXCR by TCRdb after fastp trimmed the public reads at Q25, and only in-frame beta chains were retained. When rows share a CDR3 protein, they turn into one entry using the most common DNA and genes. TCRdb assigned the V and J calls; the authors' analysis was not used. Within this sample are about 47,000 distinct CDR3 sequences, with roughly 3.5% of them counted one time only. Together, the top ten hold 5% to 7% of the sample.

Sequenced input: whole blood. The sequence was collected from a human donor in good health. Some clones in this sample may be carry-over from other donors' samples.

The CDR3 sequence is CASSYGGYGYTF. DNA sequence: TGTGCCAGCAGTTACGGAGGGTATGGCTACACCTTC. The chain is made from TRBV6-6 and TRBJ1-2, with the D gene too uncertain to name. Taken from the germline V gene (reference sequence), the CDR1 and CDR2 loops are MNHNY and SVGAGI. Including the terminal cysteine and phenylalanine, the CDR3 comprises 12 residues. The kept DNA is CDR3 alone, 36 bases in frame from the first base. V is reduced by 2 bases and J by 5 bases, leaving a spacing of 6 bases between them.